This entry describes one T cell receptor beta chain. This specimen comes from a study of blood T cell repertoires in COVID-19. Turning to the study itself: PBMCs, B-cell-depleted T cells, or T cells were the source of the cDNA or gDNA that made up the material.

Germline V gene lookup returns CDR1 MNHEY and CDR2 SVGEGT. This CDR3 has 15 residues. The germline V and J ends were trimmed by 5 bases and 7 bases, with 17 bases remaining between them. Sequencing was performed with immunoSEQ multiplex PCR; in TCRdb, only in-frame clones are kept and a portion is missing. Of nearly 350,000 clones listed, around 82% are singletons. This clonotype originated in a young man with active or convalescent COVID-19. The chain combines TRBV6-2 or TRBV6-3 with TRBJ1-4, with D maybe TRBD1 (5 bases). The sequenced material came from peripheral blood. CDR3 amino acids: CASSRDPGLGEKLFF. The CDR3 nucleotides read TGTGCCAGCAGTCGCGACCCGGGACTAGGTGAAAAACTGTTTTTT.